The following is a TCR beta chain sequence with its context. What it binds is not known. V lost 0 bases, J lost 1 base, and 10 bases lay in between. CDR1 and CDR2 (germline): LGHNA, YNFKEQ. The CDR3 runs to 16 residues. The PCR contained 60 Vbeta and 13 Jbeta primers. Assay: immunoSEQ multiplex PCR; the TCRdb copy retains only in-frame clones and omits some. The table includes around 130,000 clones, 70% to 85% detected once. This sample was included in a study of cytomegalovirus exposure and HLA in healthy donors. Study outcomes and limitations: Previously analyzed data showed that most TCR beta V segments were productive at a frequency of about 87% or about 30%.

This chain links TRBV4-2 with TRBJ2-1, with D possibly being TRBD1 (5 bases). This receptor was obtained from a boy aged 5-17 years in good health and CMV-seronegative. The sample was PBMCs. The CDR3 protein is CASSQDGARSYNEQFF. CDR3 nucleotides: TGTGCCAGCAGCCAAGATGGGGCGAGGTCCTACAATGAGCAGTTCTTC.